The rows below give T cell receptor beta chains drawn from one sample of a study of HIV-infected children after antiretroviral therapy interruption. Using its own MiXCR run on the 3' RACE reads, TCRdb lists one record per CDR3 protein. The table has 40,000 to 50,000 distinct CDR3 sequences, 4.3% seen once; the top ten hold roughly 0.7%. This material consisted of CD45RA+ CD4+ T cells from PBMCs, pooled from several time points, taken from a donor given antiretroviral therapy, either interrupted or continuous. All receptors derive from a pool of human donors with HIV. Both conserved end residues are part of each CDR3. A D gene is named only where the DNA matches it firmly. Clone size appears in some rows only: once, few, many, or a class for an expanded clone.

abundance: many
v_gene: TRBV20-1
j_gene: TRBJ1-1
d_gene: -
CDR3nt: TGCAGTGCGCCCTATGGGGGATTAAACGCTTTCTTT
CDR3aa: CSAPYGGLNAFF

abundance: many
v_gene: TRBV20-1
j_gene: TRBJ2-1
d_gene: TRBD2
CDR3nt: TGCAGTGCTAGGGCCGCGCTAAGCGGGGGCAATGAGCAGTTCTTC
CDR3aa: CSARAALSGGNEQFF

abundance: many
v_gene: TRBV12-3/TRBV12-4
j_gene: TRBJ1-2
d_gene: -
CDR3nt: TGTGCCAGCAGTCTCCGGGTTTATGGCTACACCTTC
CDR3aa: CASSLRVYGYTF

abundance: many
v_gene: TRBV19
j_gene: TRBJ1-1
d_gene: -
CDR3nt: TGTGCCAGTAGCCCGGGGCTACGGAACACTGAAGCTTTCTTT
CDR3aa: CASSPGLRNTEAFF

abundance: many
v_gene: TRBV2
j_gene: TRBJ2-3
d_gene: -
CDR3nt: TGTGCCAGCAGTGAAGGCAGCCTTATCACAGATACGCAGTATTTT
CDR3aa: CASSEGSLITDTQYF

abundance: many
v_gene: TRBV3-1
j_gene: TRBJ1-1
d_gene: -
CDR3nt: TGTGCCAGCAGTCTTGGGCGGGGGAACACTGAAGCTTTCTTT
CDR3aa: CASSLGRGNTEAFF

abundance: -
v_gene: TRBV6-1
j_gene: TRBJ2-5
d_gene: -
CDR3nt: TGTGCCAGCAGTGAACAGGGGTTCCGGGAGACCCAGTACTTC
CDR3aa: CASSEQGFRETQYF

abundance: many
v_gene: TRBV7-2
j_gene: TRBJ2-3
d_gene: TRBD2
CDR3nt: TGTGCCAGCAGCTTAGCGGGGGGGTCAGATACGCAGTATTTT
CDR3aa: CASSLAGGSDTQYF

abundance: many
v_gene: TRBV2
j_gene: TRBJ2-1
d_gene: -
CDR3nt: TGTGCCAGCACCGCGGAAGGCGGAATCAATGAGCAGTTCTTC
CDR3aa: CASTAEGGINEQFF

abundance: many
v_gene: TRBV11-2
j_gene: TRBJ2-7
d_gene: -
CDR3nt: TGTGCCAGCAGCCTTACCTACGAGCAGTACTTC
CDR3aa: CASSLTYEQYF

abundance: many
v_gene: TRBV6-6
j_gene: TRBJ2-7
d_gene: -
CDR3nt: TGTGCCAGCAGTTTAGGGGGAACCTACGAGCAGTACTTC
CDR3aa: CASSLGGTYEQYF

abundance: -
v_gene: TRBV20-1
j_gene: TRBJ2-1
d_gene: -
CDR3nt: TGCAGTGCCATGGGGCTAAGTCTGGACTCTGGTGAGCAGTTCTTC
CDR3aa: CSAMGLSLDSGEQFF

abundance: medium-sized
v_gene: TRBV7-9
j_gene: TRBJ1-5
d_gene: -
CDR3nt: TGTGCCAGCAGCTTCCCCGGAAGCAATCAGCCCCAGCATTTT
CDR3aa: CASSFPGSNQPQHF

abundance: many
v_gene: TRBV5-4
j_gene: TRBJ2-3
d_gene: -
CDR3nt: TGTGCCAGCAGCCCCTTGGGGGGGGCGGATACGCAGTATTTT
CDR3aa: CASSPLGGADTQYF

abundance: many
v_gene: TRBV3-1
j_gene: TRBJ2-1
d_gene: -
CDR3nt: TGTGCCAGCAGCCAACACCACGCCTCCAATGAGCAGTTCTTC
CDR3aa: CASSQHHASNEQFF

abundance: -
v_gene: TRBV30
j_gene: TRBJ1-2
d_gene: -
CDR3nt: TGTGCCTGGAGACCGGGCAGATATAACTATGGCTACACCTTC
CDR3aa: CAWRPGRYNYGYTF

abundance: many
v_gene: TRBV3-1
j_gene: TRBJ2-7
d_gene: -
CDR3nt: TGTGCCAGCAGCCAAGACCCGGGTTCGGCCTACGAGCAGTACTTC
CDR3aa: CASSQDPGSAYEQYF

abundance: many
v_gene: TRBV7-9
j_gene: TRBJ2-1
d_gene: TRBD1
CDR3nt: TGTGCCAGCAGCTCATCGAACTCGGACAGGGGCCAGGGAGAGCAGTTCTTC
CDR3aa: CASSSSNSDRGQGEQFF

abundance: few
v_gene: TRBV12-3/TRBV12-4
j_gene: TRBJ2-7
d_gene: -
CDR3nt: TGTGCCAGCAGTACCGGGACGGACTACGAGCAGTACTTC
CDR3aa: CASSTGTDYEQYF

abundance: few
v_gene: TRBV29-1
j_gene: TRBJ2-3
d_gene: -
CDR3nt: TGCAGCGGGGTCACAGATACGCAGTATTTT
CDR3aa: CSGVTDTQYF

abundance: many
v_gene: TRBV5-1
j_gene: TRBJ1-5
d_gene: -
CDR3nt: TGCGCCAGCAGTCTAACAGGGATGGGACAGCCCCAGCATTTT
CDR3aa: CASSLTGMGQPQHF

abundance: few
v_gene: TRBV9
j_gene: TRBJ2-5
d_gene: -
CDR3nt: TGTGCCAGCAGCCCCGGGGGTCCGTACCAAGAGACCCAGTACTTC
CDR3aa: CASSPGGPYQETQYF

abundance: many
v_gene: TRBV12-5
j_gene: TRBJ1-2
d_gene: -
CDR3nt: TGTGCTAGTGGATCTCCAGGGGTCCTACCCTATGGCTACACCTTC
CDR3aa: CASGSPGVLPYGYTF

abundance: many
v_gene: TRBV12-3/TRBV12-4
j_gene: TRBJ1-5
d_gene: -
CDR3nt: TGTGCCAGCCGAAAAGGGGGGAATCAGCCCCAGCATTTT
CDR3aa: CASRKGGNQPQHF

abundance: -
v_gene: TRBV30
j_gene: TRBJ2-7
d_gene: -
CDR3nt: TGTGCCTCGGGGAGAAGGAGCTACGAGCAGTACTTC
CDR3aa: CASGRRSYEQYF

abundance: many
v_gene: TRBV12-3/TRBV12-4
j_gene: TRBJ1-2
d_gene: -
CDR3nt: TGTGCCAGCCGATTACTGGGGCTGTTTCGTGGCTACACCTTC
CDR3aa: CASRLLGLFRGYTF

abundance: many
v_gene: TRBV24-1
j_gene: TRBJ2-6
d_gene: TRBD2
CDR3nt: TGTGCCACCAGTGCCCCGGCGGGGGAGTCTGGGGCCAACGTCCTGACTTTC
CDR3aa: CATSAPAGESGANVLTF

abundance: many
v_gene: TRBV12-3/TRBV12-4
j_gene: TRBJ1-5
d_gene: TRBD1
CDR3nt: TGTGCCAGCAGTCTAGACAGGGGGCACCGCAATCAGCCCCAGCATTTT
CDR3aa: CASSLDRGHRNQPQHF

abundance: many
v_gene: TRBV25-1
j_gene: TRBJ2-1
d_gene: TRBD2
CDR3nt: TGTGCCAGCAGTGAATCGGTGGGGAGGGGTCGAGTTAATGAGCAGTTCTTC
CDR3aa: CASSESVGRGRVNEQFF